The rows below give T cell receptor beta chains drawn from one sample of a study of T cell changes during pregnancy in multiple sclerosis. Here immunoSEQ multiplex PCR was the method, and the copy in TCRdb shows in-frame clones only, minus some. The data contain 30,000 to 45,000 clones, roughly 91% of them seen just once; the ten biggest clones take up approximately 0.44%. Source: CD4+ T cells from peripheral blood mononuclear cells, taken in the second trimester of pregnancy. These receptors were collected from a female donor in good health, enrolled as a control in a pregnancy study. CDR3s include the opening cysteine and the closing phenylalanine or tryptophan. A D gene is named only where the DNA matches it firmly. Expanded clones get a size class; other rows say once, few or many, or leave the size out.

v_call: TRBV12-5; clone_size: NA; d_call: NA; j_call: TRBJ2-5; cdr3_nt: TGTGCTAGTGGTTTGGTAGGGGGAGGGGAGACCCAGTACTTC; cdr3_aa: CASGLVGGGETQYF
v_call: TRBV5-3; clone_size: NA; d_call: TRBD2; j_call: TRBJ2-2; cdr3_nt: TGTGCCAGAAGACGCCTACTAGCGGGAGGGCCTACCGGGGAGCTGTTTTTT; cdr3_aa: CARRRLLAGGPTGELFF
v_call: TRBV5-4; clone_size: once; d_call: NA; j_call: TRBJ1-1; cdr3_nt: TGTGCCAGCAGCGATTTCAGGGGTCTGAACACTGAAGCTTTCTTT; cdr3_aa: CASSDFRGLNTEAFF
v_call: TRBV19; clone_size: NA; d_call: NA; j_call: TRBJ1-5; cdr3_nt: TGTGCCACCCAGGGCAGTCGCAATCAGCCCCAGCATTTT; cdr3_aa: CATQGSRNQPQHF
v_call: TRBV30; clone_size: once; d_call: NA; j_call: TRBJ1-3; cdr3_nt: TGTGCCTGGAGTGTCCAGATCAGCTCTGGAAACACCATATATTTT; cdr3_aa: CAWSVQISSGNTIYF
v_call: TRBV18; clone_size: NA; d_call: NA; j_call: TRBJ1-3; cdr3_nt: TGTGCCAGCTCACCAGCGGTTACGATGTCGGCTGGAAACACCATATATTTT; cdr3_aa: CASSPAVTMSAGNTIYF
v_call: TRBV10-3; clone_size: NA; d_call: NA; j_call: TRBJ1-6; cdr3_nt: TGTGCCATCAGTGGAAGGGGAAGCTCCTATAATTCACCCCTCCACTTT; cdr3_aa: CAISGRGSSYNSPLHF
v_call: TRBV28; clone_size: few; d_call: NA; j_call: TRBJ1-5; cdr3_nt: TGTGCCAGCAGATCGACAGAAAATCAGCCCCAGCATTTT; cdr3_aa: CASRSTENQPQHF
v_call: TRBV2; clone_size: NA; d_call: NA; j_call: TRBJ1-6; cdr3_nt: TGTGCCAGCAGTGAGAGAGGAGGTTATTCACCCCTCCACTTT; cdr3_aa: CASSERGGYSPLHF
v_call: TRBV6-6; clone_size: once; d_call: NA; j_call: TRBJ1-2; cdr3_nt: TGTGCCAGCAGGAGACAGGAGGACTATGGCTACACCTTC; cdr3_aa: CASRRQEDYGYTF
v_call: TRBV27; clone_size: NA; d_call: TRBD1; j_call: TRBJ2-5; cdr3_nt: TGTGCCAGCCGATACGACAGGGGGCAGACCCAGTACTTC; cdr3_aa: CASRYDRGQTQYF
v_call: TRBV5-1; clone_size: NA; d_call: TRBD1; j_call: TRBJ1-3; cdr3_nt: TGCGCCAGCAGCCGGGACAGGGAAACTGGAAACACCATATATTTT; cdr3_aa: CASSRDRETGNTIYF
v_call: TRBV6-1; clone_size: NA; d_call: NA; j_call: TRBJ2-6; cdr3_nt: TGTGCCAGCAGTGCCGCAGGGTCTGGGGCCAACGTCCTGACTTTC; cdr3_aa: CASSAAGSGANVLTF
v_call: TRBV11-1; clone_size: NA; d_call: TRBD1; j_call: TRBJ2-7; cdr3_nt: TGTGCCAGCAGCCGGCCGGGACAGTACGAGCAGTACTTC; cdr3_aa: CASSRPGQYEQYF
v_call: TRBV19; clone_size: NA; d_call: NA; j_call: TRBJ1-5; cdr3_nt: TGTGCCAGTAGTATGTGGACAGCCGGTGAGGAGCCCCAGCATTTT; cdr3_aa: CASSMWTAGEEPQHF
v_call: TRBV7-8; clone_size: few; d_call: TRBD2; j_call: TRBJ2-2; cdr3_nt: TGTGCCAGCAGCTTACTAAGGACGGGACTAGCGAACACCGGGGAGCTGTTTTTT; cdr3_aa: CASSLLRTGLANTGELFF
v_call: TRBV5-1; clone_size: NA; d_call: NA; j_call: TRBJ2-3; cdr3_nt: TGCGCCAGCAGCTTGGGGACAGGCACAGATACGCAGTATTTT; cdr3_aa: CASSLGTGTDTQYF
v_call: TRBV28; clone_size: NA; d_call: NA; j_call: TRBJ1-5; cdr3_nt: TGTGCCAGCAGTTTAGGACAGTATAGCAATCAGCCCCAGCATTTT; cdr3_aa: CASSLGQYSNQPQHF
v_call: TRBV9; clone_size: NA; d_call: TRBD2; j_call: TRBJ2-1; cdr3_nt: TGTGCCAGCAGCGCTCCCGGGACTAGCGTAAATGAGCAGTTCTTC; cdr3_aa: CASSAPGTSVNEQFF
v_call: TRBV19; clone_size: NA; d_call: NA; j_call: TRBJ2-2; cdr3_nt: TGTGCCAGTAGCTACATAAGGGGGACCGGGGAGCTGTTTTTT; cdr3_aa: CASSYIRGTGELFF
v_call: TRBV27; clone_size: NA; d_call: NA; j_call: TRBJ1-1; cdr3_nt: TGTGCCAGCAGAGGACAGTACACTGAAGCTTTCTTT; cdr3_aa: CASRGQYTEAFF
v_call: TRBV9; clone_size: NA; d_call: NA; j_call: TRBJ2-3; cdr3_nt: TGTGCCAGCAGCTCGGACTACCGATCGATCGATACGCAGTATTTT; cdr3_aa: CASSSDYRSIDTQYF
v_call: TRBV6-6; clone_size: few; d_call: NA; j_call: TRBJ1-2; cdr3_nt: TGTGCCAGCAGGTTCGACAGGACCTATGGCTACACCTTC; cdr3_aa: CASRFDRTYGYTF
v_call: TRBV6-1; clone_size: NA; d_call: NA; j_call: TRBJ1-2; cdr3_nt: TGTGCCAGCAGTGGTTACAGGGACGGCTACACCTTC; cdr3_aa: CASSGYRDGYTF
v_call: TRBV11-2; clone_size: NA; d_call: TRBD1; j_call: TRBJ1-2; cdr3_nt: TGTGCCAGCAGCTCCGGCGGGATCAATCGACAGGGCGGCTATGGCTACACCTTC; cdr3_aa: CASSSGGINRQGGYGYTF
v_call: TRBV9; clone_size: NA; d_call: NA; j_call: TRBJ2-1; cdr3_nt: TGTGCCAGCAGCGTAGGGGGCCAGATGAATGAGCAGTTCTTC; cdr3_aa: CASSVGGQMNEQFF
v_call: TRBV4-2; clone_size: NA; d_call: NA; j_call: TRBJ2-3; cdr3_nt: TGTGCCAGCAGCCAAGCTTTCGAGGGCACAGATACGCAGTATTTT; cdr3_aa: CASSQAFEGTDTQYF
v_call: TRBV27; clone_size: NA; d_call: TRBD2; j_call: TRBJ2-3; cdr3_nt: TGTGCCAGCATAGCGGGAGGGCACACAGATACGCAGTATTTT; cdr3_aa: CASIAGGHTDTQYF
v_call: TRBV5-1; clone_size: once; d_call: TRBD2; j_call: TRBJ2-4; cdr3_nt: TGCGCCAGCAGCTTGGAGGGCCCGGGGGGAGGCATTCAGTACTTC; cdr3_aa: CASSLEGPGGGIQYF
v_call: TRBV6-6; clone_size: NA; d_call: TRBD1; j_call: TRBJ2-5; cdr3_nt: TGTGCCAGCAGTTACGGGCCAGGGGGACAGCAAGAGACCCAGTACTTC; cdr3_aa: CASSYGPGGQQETQYF
v_call: TRBV20-1; clone_size: NA; d_call: NA; j_call: TRBJ1-1; cdr3_nt: TGCAGTGCTTTATTGAACACTGAAGCTTTCTTT; cdr3_aa: CSALLNTEAFF
v_call: TRBV4-1; clone_size: NA; d_call: NA; j_call: TRBJ2-2; cdr3_nt: TGCGCCAGCAGCCAACCGGTCCGGGGATTTGGAGAGCTGTTTTTT; cdr3_aa: CASSQPVRGFGELFF
v_call: TRBV29-1; clone_size: NA; d_call: NA; j_call: TRBJ2-1; cdr3_nt: TGCAGCGTTTCAGGGCTGGGGGGGCGCAGGAATGAGCAGTTCTTC; cdr3_aa: CSVSGLGGRRNEQFF
v_call: TRBV6-1; clone_size: NA; d_call: NA; j_call: TRBJ2-7; cdr3_nt: TGTGCCAGCAGCAACCAGGATGGGCCCTACGAGCAGTACTTC; cdr3_aa: CASSNQDGPYEQYF
v_call: TRBV29-1; clone_size: NA; d_call: TRBD1; j_call: TRBJ1-6; cdr3_nt: TGCAGCGTACGGGACAGGGGTCACTCACCCCTCCACTTT; cdr3_aa: CSVRDRGHSPLHF
v_call: TRBV20-1; clone_size: once; d_call: NA; j_call: TRBJ2-7; cdr3_nt: TGCAGTGCGGAGAGTAAGGTCGAGCAGTACTTC; cdr3_aa: CSAESKVEQYF
v_call: TRBV19; clone_size: once; d_call: TRBD1; j_call: TRBJ2-1; cdr3_nt: TGTGCCAGTAGTACTCCGGGACAGGGGGCACTTGAGCAGTTCTTC; cdr3_aa: CASSTPGQGALEQFF
v_call: TRBV19; clone_size: few; d_call: TRBD1; j_call: TRBJ1-2; cdr3_nt: TGTGCCAGTAGTATATCAGGGGGAAGTTATGGCTACACCTTC; cdr3_aa: CASSISGGSYGYTF
v_call: TRBV7-9; clone_size: once; d_call: NA; j_call: TRBJ2-7; cdr3_nt: TGTGCCAGCAGCTTGTCCCCGAGCTCCTACGAGCAGTACTTC; cdr3_aa: CASSLSPSSYEQYF
v_call: TRBV7-6; clone_size: NA; d_call: NA; j_call: TRBJ2-7; cdr3_nt: TGTGCCAGCAGCTTAGCGACGGGAAAGTACGAGCAGTACTTC; cdr3_aa: CASSLATGKYEQYF
v_call: TRBV13; clone_size: NA; d_call: TRBD2; j_call: TRBJ2-7; cdr3_nt: TGTGCCAGCAGCTGGGGACTAGCGGGGGGAATCTCCTACGAGCAGTACTTC; cdr3_aa: CASSWGLAGGISYEQYF
v_call: TRBV2; clone_size: NA; d_call: TRBD2; j_call: TRBJ2-1; cdr3_nt: TGTGCCAGCCAGACTAGCGGGGTCTCGGTTGAGCAGTTCTTC; cdr3_aa: CASQTSGVSVEQFF
v_call: TRBV11-2; clone_size: NA; d_call: NA; j_call: TRBJ2-2; cdr3_nt: TGTGCCAGCAGCAAACACAGCGGCGATTCGTGGAACACCGGGGAGCTGTTTTTT; cdr3_aa: CASSKHSGDSWNTGELFF
v_call: TRBV14; clone_size: NA; d_call: NA; j_call: TRBJ1-1; cdr3_nt: TGTGCCAGCAGCCCGCCCGGCAGGGATTCGGCTTTCTTT; cdr3_aa: CASSPPGRDSAFF
v_call: TRBV21-1; clone_size: few; d_call: NA; j_call: TRBJ1-1; cdr3_nt: TGTGCCAGCACCGGGGACAGGGTTTTTGAAGCTTTCTTT; cdr3_aa: CASTGDRVFEAFF
v_call: TRBV28; clone_size: NA; d_call: NA; j_call: TRBJ1-2; cdr3_nt: TGTGCCAGCAGTTTTCGTCTTACGCGTGCAGGGAACTATGGCTACACCTTC; cdr3_aa: CASSFRLTRAGNYGYTF
v_call: TRBV15; clone_size: NA; d_call: NA; j_call: TRBJ1-1; cdr3_nt: TGTGCCACCAGCAGAGATTTCGGGGGAGAAGCTTTCTTT; cdr3_aa: CATSRDFGGEAFF
v_call: TRBV29-1; clone_size: NA; d_call: TRBD1; j_call: TRBJ2-7; cdr3_nt: TGCAGCGCTGTAGGGACAGGGGTTTACGAGCAGTACTTC; cdr3_aa: CSAVGTGVYEQYF
v_call: TRBV5-1; clone_size: NA; d_call: TRBD1; j_call: TRBJ2-5; cdr3_nt: TGCGCCAGCAGCCAGGCCCCAGGGGGACAAGAGACCCAGTACTTC; cdr3_aa: CASSQAPGGQETQYF
v_call: TRBV19; clone_size: NA; d_call: TRBD1; j_call: TRBJ2-6; cdr3_nt: TGTGCCAGTAGTCTGACAGGGGGCGTTTGGGTTGGGGCCAACGTCCTGACTTTC; cdr3_aa: CASSLTGGVWVGANVLTF
v_call: TRBV28; clone_size: once; d_call: NA; j_call: TRBJ2-5; cdr3_nt: TGTGCCAGCACCCTAACCACAGGGAGAGGGGAAGAGACCCAGTACTTC; cdr3_aa: CASTLTTGRGEETQYF
v_call: TRBV7-2; clone_size: NA; d_call: NA; j_call: TRBJ2-3; cdr3_nt: TGTGCCAGCGTCCGGGGATTAGATACGCAGTATTTT; cdr3_aa: CASVRGLDTQYF